The 5 T cell receptor beta chains listed next were all sequenced from one sample in a study of CD8 T cells in ankylosing spondylitis. Overall study findings and caveats: A TCR beta motif of roughly eight highly homologous variants appeared characteristic of ankylosing spondylitis blood.

TCRdb ran MiXCR on the 5' RACE reads and lists one entry per CDR3 protein. The sample records a few hundred thousand distinct CDR3 sequences, 15% to 20% being singletons. These TCRs' antigens remain unknown. The sequenced material came from blood, either unsorted or a sorted T cell fraction (not recorded which). The receptors were sampled from a male donor with ankylosing spondylitis.

This chain joins TRBV28 and TRBJ2-1, with 7 bases aligning to TRBD2. J was trimmed by 5 bases and V by 9 bases; bases with no gene match: 10. The CDR3 is made up of 14 amino acids. CDR1 is MDHEN, CDR2 SYDVKM, per germline. CDR3 loop: CASSRETLNNEQFF. CDR3 nucleotide sequence: TGTGCCAGTTCGCGGGAGACTCTCAACAATGAGCAGTTCTTC.

This chain uses TRBV7-9 with TRBJ2-1, with 8 positions matching TRBD1. V was clipped by 6 bases and J by 6 bases; unmatched bases: 10. Germline V gives CDR1 SEHNR, CDR2 FQNEAQ (reference sequence). This CDR3 comprises 15 residues. The CDR3 nucleotides read TGTGCCAGCAGACCGCAGGGGGCGGAAGGCAATGAGCAGTTCTTC. Protein sequence: CASRPQGAEGNEQFF.

In its sample, this clonotype was seen many times. The V gene is TRBV14, the J gene TRBJ2-3; 9 bases match TRBD2. CDR3 length equals 16 residues. V dropped 0 bases and J dropped 4; count of bases not matched to a gene: 5. Germline loops: CDR1 SGHDN, CDR2 FVKESK. The CDR3 reads CASSQEAGGNPDTQYF. The CDR3 DNA follows: TGTGCCAGCAGCCAAGAGGCGGGGGGGAACCCAGATACGCAGTATTTT.

Worth noting for this clonotype: The germline gene is not matched at one end of the junction; a read error may be the cause. The CDR3, as DNA: TGTGCCAGCAGCTTCGGTGTGGGACTGCCTTACAATGAGCATTTCTTC. This codes for CASSFGVGLPYNEHFF. The chain uses TRBV7-3 and TRBJ2-1, with D perhaps matching TRBD2 (6 bases). The CDR3 contains 16 residues. Germline V lookup: CDR1 SGHTA, CDR2 FQGTGA.

This clonotype has ten or more counts. V and J are TRBV12-3 or TRBV12-4 and TRBJ1-2; D gene uncertain. The V end lost 3 bases, the J end lost 4 bases, and 6 bases lay between the germline ends. The CDR3 length is 12 residues. The chain's CDR3 is CASSFGSYGYTF. CDR3 DNA: TGTGCCAGCAGTTTTGGCAGCTATGGCTACACCTTC.